This record covers a single T cell receptor beta chain. The CDR3 runs to 16 residues. The V and J ends lost 4 bases and 3 bases respectively, with 18 bases between them. Germline lookup yields CDR1 MNHNS and CDR2 SASEGT. The sample originates from a study of control samples from healthy donors and cancer patients. The method was immunoSEQ multiplex PCR; TCRdb's version includes in-frame clones alone and lacks a portion of them. The top ten hold 2% to 2.5% of the sample, which has tens of thousands of clones, roughly 86% seen once. The chain is built from TRBV6-1 and TRBJ1-1, with TRBD1 as a possible D gene (5 bases). Sequencing was done on a sample of PBMCs. The TCR originated in a woman in her forties or fifties with head and neck cancer. The DNA of the CDR3 is TGTGCCAGCAGTGCCGGTGTCGGGGTGGGGGACACTGAAGCTTTCTTT. This translates into CASSAGVGVGDTEAFF.